This T cell receptor (beta chain) is drawn from a study of blood T cell repertoires in COVID-19. For the study at large: From the United States, Italy and Spain came samples of acute and convalescent COVID-19. Nucleic acid was either cDNA or gDNA, and it came from T cells, B-cell-depleted T cells, or PBMCs.

The authors' processing: Quantification of nucleated cells was approximated via reference gene primer amplification. Sequencing was performed with immunoSEQ multiplex PCR; in TCRdb, only in-frame clones are kept and a portion is missing. V and J calls and clone size come straight from that table; D and trimming were deduced from the DNA. The sample holds some 130,000 clones; around 89% are singletons and the top ten take just under 3%. J lost 7 bases, V lost 0 bases, and 11 bases had no gene match. Germline V CDR1 and CDR2: LGHNA, YSLEER. The CDR3 runs to 17 residues. Sequencing was carried out using peripheral blood. The sequence came from a man in his 60s with active or convalescent COVID-19. The chain employs TRBV4-3 and TRBJ2-1; 8 positions match TRBD2. CDR3 sequence: CASSQDSTTSGTNEQFF. The CDR3 DNA sequence: TGCGCCAGCAGCCAAGATTCCACAACTAGCGGCACGAATGAGCAGTTCTTC.